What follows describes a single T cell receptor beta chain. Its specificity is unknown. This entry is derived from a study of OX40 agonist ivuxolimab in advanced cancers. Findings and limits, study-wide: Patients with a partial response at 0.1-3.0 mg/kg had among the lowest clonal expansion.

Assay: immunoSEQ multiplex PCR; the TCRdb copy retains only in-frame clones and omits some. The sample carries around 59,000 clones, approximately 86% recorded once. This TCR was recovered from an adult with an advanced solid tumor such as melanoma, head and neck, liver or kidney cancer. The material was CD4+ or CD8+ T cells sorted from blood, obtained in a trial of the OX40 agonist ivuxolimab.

CDR3 DNA sequence: TGTGCCAGCAGCATCGACCCCAGGGAGACCCAGTACTTC. It is translated as CASSIDPRETQYF. V gene TRBV9 combines with J gene TRBJ2-5; D call uncertain. The CDR3 spans 13 residues. Trimming took 4 bases from V and 5 from J, leaving 12 bases between them. Germline CDR1 is SGDLS and CDR2 is YYNGEE.